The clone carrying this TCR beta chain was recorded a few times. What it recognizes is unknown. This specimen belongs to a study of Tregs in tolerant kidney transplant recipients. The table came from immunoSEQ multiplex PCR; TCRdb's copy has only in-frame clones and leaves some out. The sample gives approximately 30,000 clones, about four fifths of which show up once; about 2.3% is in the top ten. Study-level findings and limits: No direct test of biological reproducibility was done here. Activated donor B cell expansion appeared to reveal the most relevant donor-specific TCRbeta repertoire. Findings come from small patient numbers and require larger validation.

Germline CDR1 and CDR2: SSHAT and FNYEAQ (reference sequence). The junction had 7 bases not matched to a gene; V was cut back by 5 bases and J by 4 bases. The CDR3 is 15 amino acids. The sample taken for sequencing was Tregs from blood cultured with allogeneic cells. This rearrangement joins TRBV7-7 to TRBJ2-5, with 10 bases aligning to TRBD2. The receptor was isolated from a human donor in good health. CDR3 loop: CASSGSGGAGETQYF. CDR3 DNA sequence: TGTGCCAGCAGCGGGAGCGGGGGGGCCGGAGAGACCCAGTACTTC.